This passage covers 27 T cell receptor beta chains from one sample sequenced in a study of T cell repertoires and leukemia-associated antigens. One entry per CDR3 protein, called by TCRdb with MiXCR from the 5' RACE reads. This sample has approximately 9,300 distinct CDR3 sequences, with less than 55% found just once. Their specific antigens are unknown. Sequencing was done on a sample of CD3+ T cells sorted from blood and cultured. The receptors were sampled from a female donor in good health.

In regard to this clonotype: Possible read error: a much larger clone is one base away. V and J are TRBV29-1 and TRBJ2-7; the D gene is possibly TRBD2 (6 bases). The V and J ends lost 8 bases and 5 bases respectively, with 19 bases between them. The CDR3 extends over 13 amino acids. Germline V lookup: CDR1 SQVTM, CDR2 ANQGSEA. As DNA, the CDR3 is TGCAGCTTCCGGGACGGGGGAGTCAACGAGCAGTACTTC. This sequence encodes CSFRDGGVNEQYF.

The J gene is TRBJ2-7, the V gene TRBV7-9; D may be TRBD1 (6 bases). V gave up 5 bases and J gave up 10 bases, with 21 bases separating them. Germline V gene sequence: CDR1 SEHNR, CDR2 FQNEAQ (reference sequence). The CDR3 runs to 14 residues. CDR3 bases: TGTGCCAGCAGCGGCAGGGGTCCCGGTTACAAACAGTACTTC. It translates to CASSGRGPGYKQYF.

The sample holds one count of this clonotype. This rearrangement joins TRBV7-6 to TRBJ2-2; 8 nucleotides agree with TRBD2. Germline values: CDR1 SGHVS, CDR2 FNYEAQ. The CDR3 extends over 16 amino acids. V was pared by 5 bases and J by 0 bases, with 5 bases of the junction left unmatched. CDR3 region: CASSRIAGTNTGELFF. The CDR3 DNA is TGTGCCAGCAGCCGAATAGCGGGGACGAACACCGGGGAGCTGTTTTTT.

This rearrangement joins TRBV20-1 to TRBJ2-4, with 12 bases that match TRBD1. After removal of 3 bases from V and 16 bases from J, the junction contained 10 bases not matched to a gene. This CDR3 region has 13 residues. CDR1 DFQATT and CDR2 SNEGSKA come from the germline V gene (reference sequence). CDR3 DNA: TGCAGTGCTAGGAGAGGGGACAGGGGGCCCCCATACTTC. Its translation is CSARRGDRGPPYF.

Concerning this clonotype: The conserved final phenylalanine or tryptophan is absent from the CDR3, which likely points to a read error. CDR3 DNA sequence: TGCGCCAGCAGTTATCTAGCGACATCCTACGATGAGCAGTTCCTC. As protein: CASSYLATSYDEQFL. V gene TRBV5-1 combines with J gene TRBJ2-1; a weak D match, TRBD2 (6 bases). Germline values: CDR1 SGHRS, CDR2 YFSETQ. CDR3 size: 15 residues.

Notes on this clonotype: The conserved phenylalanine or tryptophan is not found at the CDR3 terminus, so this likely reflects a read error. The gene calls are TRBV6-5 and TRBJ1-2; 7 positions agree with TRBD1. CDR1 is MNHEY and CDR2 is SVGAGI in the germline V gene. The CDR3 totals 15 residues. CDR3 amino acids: CACSSIFDRDYGYTS. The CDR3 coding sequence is TGTGCCTGCAGTTCAATTTTCGACAGGGACTATGGCTACACCTCC.

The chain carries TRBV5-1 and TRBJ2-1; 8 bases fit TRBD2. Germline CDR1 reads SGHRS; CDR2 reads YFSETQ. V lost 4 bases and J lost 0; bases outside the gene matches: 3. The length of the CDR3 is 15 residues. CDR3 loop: CASSTGLGSYNEQFF. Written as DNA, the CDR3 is TGCGCCAGCAGCACGGGACTAGGCTCCTACAATGAGCAGTTCTTC.

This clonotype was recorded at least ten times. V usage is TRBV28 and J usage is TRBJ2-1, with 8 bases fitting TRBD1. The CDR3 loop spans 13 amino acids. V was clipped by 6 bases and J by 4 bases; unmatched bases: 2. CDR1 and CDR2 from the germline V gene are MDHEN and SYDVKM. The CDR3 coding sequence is TGTGCCAGCAGGGGACAGGATTACAATGAGCAGTTCTTC. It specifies CASRGQDYNEQFF.

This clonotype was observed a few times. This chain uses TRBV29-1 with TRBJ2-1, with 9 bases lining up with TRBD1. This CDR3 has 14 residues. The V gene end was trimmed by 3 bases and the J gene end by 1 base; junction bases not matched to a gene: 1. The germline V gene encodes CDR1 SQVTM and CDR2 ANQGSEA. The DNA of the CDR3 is TGCAGCGTTGATGGACAGGGGTCCTACAATGAGCAGTTCTTC. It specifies CSVDGQGSYNEQFF.

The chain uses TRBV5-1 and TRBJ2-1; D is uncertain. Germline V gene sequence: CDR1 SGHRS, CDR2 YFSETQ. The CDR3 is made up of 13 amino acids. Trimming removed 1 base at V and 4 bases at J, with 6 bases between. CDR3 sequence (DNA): TGCGCCAGCAGCTTGCAGCAATACAATGAGCAGTTCTTC. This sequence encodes CASSLQQYNEQFF.

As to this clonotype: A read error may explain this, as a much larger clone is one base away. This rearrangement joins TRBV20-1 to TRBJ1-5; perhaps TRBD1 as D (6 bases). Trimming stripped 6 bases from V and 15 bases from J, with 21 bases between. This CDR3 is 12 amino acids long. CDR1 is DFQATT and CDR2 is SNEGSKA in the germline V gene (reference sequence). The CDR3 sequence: CSAKTGYQSRHF. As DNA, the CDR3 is TGCAGTGCCAAGACAGGTTATCAGTCCCGGCATTTT.

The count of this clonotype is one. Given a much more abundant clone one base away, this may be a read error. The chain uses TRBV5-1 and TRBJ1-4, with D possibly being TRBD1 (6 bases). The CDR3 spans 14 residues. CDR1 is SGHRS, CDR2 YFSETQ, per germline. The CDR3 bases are TGCGTCAGCAGGCTACAGGGAAGGGAAGGAAAACTGTTTTTT. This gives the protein CVSRLQGREGKLFF.

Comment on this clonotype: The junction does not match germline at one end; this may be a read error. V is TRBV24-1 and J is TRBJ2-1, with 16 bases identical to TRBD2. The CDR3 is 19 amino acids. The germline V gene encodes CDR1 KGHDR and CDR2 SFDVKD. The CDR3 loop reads CATSDPGLAGGPRNNEQLF. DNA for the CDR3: TGTGCCACTAGTGATCCGGGACTAGCGGGAGGGCCAAGGAACAATGAGCAGCTCTTC.

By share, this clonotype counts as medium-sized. CDR3 coding DNA: TGTGCCAGCCAAATCCGGACAGGGTCGGGGAATTCACCCCTCCACTTT. This gives the protein CASQIRTGSGNSPLHF. The rearrangement links TRBV7-9 to TRBJ1-6; TRBD1 matches at 8 bases. This CDR3 is built from 16 residues. With V trimmed by 8 bases and J by 7 bases, 13 bases remained unmatched. CDR1 and CDR2 (germline): SEHNR, FQNEAQ (reference sequence).

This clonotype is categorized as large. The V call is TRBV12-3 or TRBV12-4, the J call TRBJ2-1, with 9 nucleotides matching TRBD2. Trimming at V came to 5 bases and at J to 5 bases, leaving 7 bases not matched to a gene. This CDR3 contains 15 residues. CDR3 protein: CASSRFGTSNNEQFF. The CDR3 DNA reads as TGTGCCAGCAGTCGATTCGGGACTAGCAACAATGAGCAGTTCTTC.

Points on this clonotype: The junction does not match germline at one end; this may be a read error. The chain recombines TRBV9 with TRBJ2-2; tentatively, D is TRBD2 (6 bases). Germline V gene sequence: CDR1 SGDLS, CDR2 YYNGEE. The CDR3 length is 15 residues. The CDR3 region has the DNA TGTGCCGGCAGCGGGCGCGGGGATAACACCGGGGAGCTGTTTTTT. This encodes CAGSGRGDNTGELFF.

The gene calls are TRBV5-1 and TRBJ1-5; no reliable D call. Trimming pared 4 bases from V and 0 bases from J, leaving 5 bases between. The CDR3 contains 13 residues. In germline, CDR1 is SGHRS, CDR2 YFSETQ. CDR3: CASSHDSNQPQHF. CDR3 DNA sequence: TGCGCCAGCAGCCATGATAGCAATCAGCCCCAGCATTTT.

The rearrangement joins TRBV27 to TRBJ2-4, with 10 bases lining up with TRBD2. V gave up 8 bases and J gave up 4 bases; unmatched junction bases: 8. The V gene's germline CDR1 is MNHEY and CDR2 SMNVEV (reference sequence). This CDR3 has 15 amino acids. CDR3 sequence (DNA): TGTGCCAGCGGAACTAGCGGGATGACAAAAAACATTCAGTACTTC. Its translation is CASGTSGMTKNIQYF.

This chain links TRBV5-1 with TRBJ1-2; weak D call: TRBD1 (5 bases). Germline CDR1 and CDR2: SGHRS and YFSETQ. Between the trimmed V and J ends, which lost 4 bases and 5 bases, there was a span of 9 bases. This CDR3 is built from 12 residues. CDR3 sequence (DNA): TGCGCCAGCAGCCCTGGGGGGTATGGCTACACCTTC. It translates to CASSPGGYGYTF.

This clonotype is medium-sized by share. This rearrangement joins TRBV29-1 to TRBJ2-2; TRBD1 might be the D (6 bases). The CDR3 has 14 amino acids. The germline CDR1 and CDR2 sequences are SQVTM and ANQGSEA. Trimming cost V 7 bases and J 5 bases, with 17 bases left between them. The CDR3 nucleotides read TGCAGCGCCCTGGTTGGGACACTTACCGGGGAGCTGTTTTTT. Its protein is CSALVGTLTGELFF.

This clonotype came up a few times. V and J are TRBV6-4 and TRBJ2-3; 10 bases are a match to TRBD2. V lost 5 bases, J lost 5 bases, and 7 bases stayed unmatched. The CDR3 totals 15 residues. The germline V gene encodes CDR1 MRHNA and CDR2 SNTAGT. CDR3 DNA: TGTGCCAGCAGTCCTAGCGGGAGCATAGGAGATACGCAGTATTTT. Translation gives CASSPSGSIGDTQYF.

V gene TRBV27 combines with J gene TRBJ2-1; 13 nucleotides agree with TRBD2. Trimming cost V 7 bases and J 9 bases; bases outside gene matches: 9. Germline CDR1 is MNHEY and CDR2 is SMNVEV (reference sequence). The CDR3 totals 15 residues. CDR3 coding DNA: TGTGCCAGCAAGACACTAGCGGGAGGGCCGGGTGAGCAGTTCTTC. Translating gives CASKTLAGGPGEQFF.

CDR3 in DNA: TGTGCCAGCAGTGGAGCGCTTTGGCTAGCGGAGAGGGGGTACGAGCAGTACTTC. Translated, it gives CASSGALWLAERGYEQYF. The chain couples TRBV2 to TRBJ2-7, with D perhaps TRBD2 (7 bases). V gave up 4 bases and J gave up 4 bases, with 26 bases separating them. Germline-derived CDR1 and CDR2 are SNHLY and FYNNEI. This CDR3 is built from 18 residues.

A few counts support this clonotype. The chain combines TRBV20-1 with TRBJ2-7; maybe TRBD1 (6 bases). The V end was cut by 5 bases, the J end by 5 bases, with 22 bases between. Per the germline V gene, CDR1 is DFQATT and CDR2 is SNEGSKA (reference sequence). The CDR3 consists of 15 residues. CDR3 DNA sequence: TGCAGTGCTCGTCTAGTCCCAGGGGATGTCAACGAGCAGTACTTC. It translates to CSARLVPGDVNEQYF.

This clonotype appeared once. Here the CDR3 reads CASSQGAMNTEAFF. The CDR3 DNA reads as TGCGCCAGCAGCCAGGGGGCGATGAACACTGAAGCTTTCTTT. This sequence joins TRBV4-1 and TRBJ1-1, with D possibly being TRBD1 (6 bases). The germline CDR1 and CDR2 sequences are MGHRA and YSYEKL. This CDR3 has 14 amino acids. Trimming left V 3 bases short and J 0 bases short, with 8 bases between.

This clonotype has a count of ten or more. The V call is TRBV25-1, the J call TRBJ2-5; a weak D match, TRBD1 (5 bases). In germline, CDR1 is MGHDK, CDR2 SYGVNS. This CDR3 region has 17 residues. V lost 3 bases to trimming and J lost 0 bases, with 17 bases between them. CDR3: CASSDLKESGYQETQYF. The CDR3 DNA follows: TGTGCCAGCAGTGACTTAAAGGAGTCAGGGTACCAAGAGACCCAGTACTTC.

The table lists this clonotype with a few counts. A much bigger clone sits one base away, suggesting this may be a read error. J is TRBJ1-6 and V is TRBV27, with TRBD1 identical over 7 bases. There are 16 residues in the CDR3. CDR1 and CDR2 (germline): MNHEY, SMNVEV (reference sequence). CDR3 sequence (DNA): TGTGCCAGCAGTTCCCACTTGACAGGGAGGAATTCACCCCCCCACTTT. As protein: CASSSHLTGRNSPPHF.